This TCR beta chain was retrieved from a study of T cells in Graves' hyperthyroidism and ophthalmopathy. Regarding the study as a whole: A model of 13 V-J pairs discriminated ophthalmopathy from stable hyperthyroidism.

The CDR3 loop spans 13 amino acids. The ends were cut back, 3 bases at V and 4 bases at J, with 9 bases in the middle. Germline V gene lookup returns CDR1 GTSNPN and CDR2 SVGIG (reference sequence). An absence of ophthalmopathy progression within 18 months meant stable Graves' hyperthyroidism. Uncontrolled infection, other autoimmune disease, pregnancy or lactation disqualified patients from enrolment. In its sample, this clonotype was seen many times. The antigen remains undetermined. Amplified regions were TCR beta CDR3 sequences from RNA transcripts. HTBI primers were used for first-round RT-PCR of the TCR CDR3. In TCRdb, the multiplex PCR reads were re-called with MiXCR into one record per CDR3 protein. The sample carries under 350,000 distinct CDR3 sequences, roughly 15% recorded once.

The TCR was taken from a woman in her thirties or forties with Graves' hyperthyroidism. This rearrangement joins TRBV30 to TRBJ1-4; perhaps TRBD1 as D (6 bases). Sequenced: blood. The CDR3 here is CAWSRGLNEKLFF. The DNA for the CDR3 is TGTGCCTGGAGCAGGGGACTTAATGAAAAACTGTTTTTT.